The T cell receptor (beta chain) described here comes from a study of T cell repertoires in cytomegalovirus infection. Study-level information: An indication of both CMV infection and matching HLA type came from public TCR beta signatures.

This clonotype came up a few times. Its antigen is currently unknown. TCRdb reprocessed the reads with MiXCR, giving one entry per CDR3 protein. There are 30,000 to 40,000 distinct CDR3 sequences in the sample; 52% occur only once, and 80% to 95% lies in the top ten. After removal of 5 bases from V and 6 bases from J, the junction contained 10 bases not matched to a gene. In germline, CDR1 is SGHVS, CDR2 FNYEAQ. This CDR3 is built from 15 residues. The TCR was taken from a human donor in good health (CMV status not recorded). Some clones in this sample may be carry-over from other donors' samples. The chain is built from TRBV7-6 and TRBJ2-1; 7 bases map to TRBD1. The starting material was CD8+ T cells from cultured PBMCs, obtained from culture after CMV antigen stimulation. CDR3: CASSPGQVYGNEQFF. The CDR3 DNA reads as TGTGCCAGCAGCCCCGGACAGGTTTATGGCAATGAGCAGTTCTTC.